This TCR beta chain is drawn from a study of shared clonotypes between healthy human individuals (TCRdb year 2020). With regard to the full study: Three men and two women, aged 18 to 49 years, made up the cohort. The study deeply sequenced blood TCR repertoires of about 5 healthy adults to estimate repertoire size and the extent of clonotype sharing between individuals. Different laboratories and diverse techniques were used to prepare libraries and sequence TCR repertoires, to increase sequencing depth and limit assay-specific biases. Each donor's leukapheresis produced roughly between roughly 0.9 and 9 billion PBMCs.

TCR CDR3 regions were amplified from genomic DNA by multiplex PCR using the deep immunoSEQ assay. For each cell subset, the extracted genomic DNA was distributed evenly across all wells of several immunoSEQ 96-well plates, and each plate served as one replicate. For unsorted PBMC, approximately 290 ng genomic DNA, equal to approximately 30,000 T cell genomes, was loaded into each replicate PCR. Ten immunoSEQ deep assay plates were used to sequence the unsorted PBMC genomic DNA. The purified libraries were quantified using a Qubit 3.0 fluorometer, sized with a Bioanalyzer 2100, and then quantified again using the KAPA Library Quantification kit. A separate single-read 150-cycle Illumina NextSeq 550 flow cell was used to sequence each immunoSEQ 96-well plate. Regarding the original processing steps: Because the immunoSEQ output included only junctional sequences and no quality scores, the filtering could not be the same as the filtering used for full-length reads. Sequences were annotated with PyIR, a Python wrapper for IgBLAST v1.9, using IMGT germline references to assign V/J genes and CDR3. Reads were removed for weak V/J assignments (E-value above 1e-6), missing CDR3, stop codons, out-of-frame junctions, or ambiguous translated residues. V3J clonotypes were defined as sequences sharing an identical inferred V gene, J gene, and CDR3 amino acid sequence. The percentage overlap between two repertoires was calculated by dividing the number of shared unique clonotypes by the size of the smaller repertoire. Richness of each repertoire was evaluated using RTK rarefaction, the Chao1 estimator, and Recon v2.1 estimates of unobserved clonotypes. As stored in TCRdb, this immuneACCESS dataset retains in-frame rearrangements with V and J assigned. A fraction of the clones does not appear; measured against another copy, unresolved V genes explain less than half of the discrepancy, and the remainder lacks a known reason. The V and J calls and the clone size are those of that table, but D and trimming were determined from the DNA. The sample table shows 490,000 or so clones, and less than 80% are seen once. In total, the top ten clones hold 10% to 15% of the sample.

A note on this clone: Which antigen it targets is not known. The record has no base qualities; no much larger clone is one base away.

Beyond this particular receptor, the publication reports: Because the study included a small number of donors, the genetic and exposure-history diversity represented was limited. Based on pairwise subsampling, the degree of clonotype sharing among donors was expected to be affected by sequencing depth. Only blood was sampled, and tissue TCR repertoires likely differ from those in blood.

Healthy HIV-negative adults with no recently reported acute infections or vaccinations were included as donors. Every donor was a Caucasian adult residing in Nashville, Tennessee, USA. In the unsorted samples, 90 million or so PBMCs were counted, and genomic DNA was extracted using the QIAamp DNA Blood Mini kit. Blood was obtained by leukapheresis, after which PBMCs were separated by Ficoll-Histopaque density gradient centrifugation and cryopreserved in liquid nitrogen vapor phase. The CDR3, from cysteine to phenylalanine, totals 14 residues. Only the CDR3 region is kept as DNA, spanning 42 bases read in frame from base 1. From a lookup of the germline V gene, CDR1 and CDR2 are SQVTM and ANQGSEA. V ends up 7 bases short and J 5 bases short, with an unmatched junction base count of 10.

This receptor chain uses TRBV29-1 and TRBJ2-5, with 10 bases matching TRBD2. The clonotype originates from a woman aged 40 to 50 in good health. Some clones in this sample may be carry-over from other donors' samples. The sequencing input was PBMCs. The CDR3 loop reads CSAAASGSWETQYF. At the DNA level, the sequence is TGCAGCGCCGCGGCTAGCGGGAGTTGGGAGACCCAGTACTTC.